This paragraph reports one T cell receptor beta chain. This specimen comes from a study of blood T cell repertoires in COVID-19. At the level of the study: Acute and convalescent COVID-19 samples came from the United States, Italy and Spain. T cells, B-cell-depleted T cells, or PBMCs provided the cDNA or gDNA that served as material.

The germline V gene encodes CDR1 MDHEN and CDR2 SYDVKM. Trimming took 5 bases from V and 1 from J; bases not matched to a gene: 3. The CDR3 contains 14 residues. How the authors handled the data: Estimates of nucleated cell counts were drawn from the amplification of reference gene primers. Repertoires were generated with immunoSEQ multiplex PCR, while TCRdb's copy carries only in-frame clones and drops some. The D gene and trimming were derived from the DNA, and the V and J assignments and clone size from that table. The sample shows 300,000 or so clones, about 91% of them seen only once. V is TRBV28 and J is TRBJ1-1, with 8 bases lining up with TRBD1. The sequenced sample consisted of peripheral blood. This TCR was recovered from a woman younger than 45 who had recovered from COVID-19. The CDR3 sequence is CASSPGQENTEAFF. The CDR3 coding sequence is TGTGCCAGCAGTCCGGGACAGGAGAACACTGAAGCTTTCTTT. Together with reference TRBV28 and TRBJ1-1, the CDR3 gives the full variable domain: DVKVTQSSRYLVKRTGEKVFLECVQDMDHENMFWYRQDPGLGLRLIYFSYDVKMKEKGDIPEGYSVSREKKERFSLILESASTNQTSMYLCASSPGQENTEAFFGQGTRLTVV.